This T cell receptor beta chain was sequenced in a study of CD8+ T cells in alopecia areata (dated by TCRdb to 2016 to 2019). Some background on the complete study: Treated patients were enrolled in an open-label pilot trial of oral tofacitinib at 5 to 10 mg twice daily for moderate-to-severe alopecia areata. Biopsies were taken from tofacitinib-treated patients at baseline and at 4 and 24 weeks of treatment, and a later scalp biopsy was taken in several of the tofacitinib-treated patients. Patients received tofacitinib for 6 to 18 months and were then followed off drug for 6 months to check for delayed response and recurrence. RNA came from the PAXgene miRNA kit for fixed scalp, the miRNeasy kit for PBMCs, and the RNeasy kit for mouse skin. Amplification of TCRbeta CDR3 regions was done by immunoSEQ multiplex PCR using 35 Vbeta forward primers and 13 Jbeta reverse primers. High-throughput TCRbeta sequencing was used to examine T cell clonal expansion in alopecia areata in both the C3H/HeJ mouse model and human patients. Scalp clonality was compared across normal scalp (n=4), patchy alopecia areata scalp (n=8), and alopecia totalis/universalis scalp (n=8). In humans, TCRbeta sequencing was performed on scalp tissue and on sorted CD4+ and CD8+ peripheral blood T cells from healthy controls and from patients with patchy or totalis/universalis alopecia areata. Broad study findings and their caveats: Lesional scalp, especially in alopecia totalis/universalis, showed higher clonality and more expanded CD8+ clones than normal scalp, suggesting antigenic drive. Resident alphabeta T cells in normal human skin are also sequenced, complicating scalp TCR repertoire analysis, unlike mouse skin dominated by gammadelta T cells. TCR sequences shared between patients were less clear than in mice, possibly partly because of HLA diversity in the patient population.

From a lookup of the germline V gene, CDR1 and CDR2 are SGHTA and FQGTGA. V and J lose 1 base and 5 bases, and a span of 8 bases separates them. From cysteine to phenylalanine, the CDR3 is 13 amino acids long. The entry retains the CDR3 DNA only, 39 bases that are in frame from base 1. As regards this clone: The antigen it recognizes is unknown. No much larger clone is present one base from it, and per-base qualities are unavailable.

In light of the paper, this sample's time point label describes: baseline before oral tofacitinib. From alopecia areata patients, peripheral blood was collected along with lesional scalp punch biopsies. PBMCs were isolated by density centrifugation and stained for CD3, CD4 and CD8, after which CD4+ and CD8+ T cells were sorted on a FACSAria. The receptor library was made with the immunoSEQ multiplex PCR assay. RNA was extracted from all samples and reverse transcribed into cDNA, which served as template for TCR sequencing. SuperScript III was used to make first-strand cDNA, primed with a 2:1 mix of oligo-dT and random hexamers. A synthetic immune receptor repertoire was used to gauge amplification bias, and whatever bias remained was removed computationally. The original pipeline was this. Raw reads were preprocessed for error removal, and CDR3 was defined according to IMGT conventions as running from the conserved cysteine to phenylalanine. To get clonality, Shannon entropy was normalized by log2 of the number of productive unique TCRs and the result was subtracted from 1. Whether each scalp clone was CD4 or CD8 was inferred by checking scalp TCRbeta sequences against the CD4 and CD8 repertoires from sorted blood. The table comes from immuneACCESS by way of TCRdb, which keeps in-frame sequences with V and J called. Part of the clones is missing from these tables; in studies checked, under half for an unresolved V gene and the rest for unknown reasons. For V, J and clone size, that table is used; D and trimming come from the DNA. Recorded for this sample are more than 200,000 clones; 67% of them occurred a single time. The ten largest make up 0.95% to 1.5% of the sample.

Rearrangement joined TRBV7-3 to TRBJ2-5; a tentative D call is TRBD1 (5 bases match). The sequencing here drew on CD4+ T cells sorted from blood, taken at week 0. The TCR originated in a human donor with alopecia areata. CDR3 region: CASSLRGRETQYF. The DNA reads as follows: TGTGCCAGCAGCTTAAGGGGCCGGGAGACCCAGTACTTC.